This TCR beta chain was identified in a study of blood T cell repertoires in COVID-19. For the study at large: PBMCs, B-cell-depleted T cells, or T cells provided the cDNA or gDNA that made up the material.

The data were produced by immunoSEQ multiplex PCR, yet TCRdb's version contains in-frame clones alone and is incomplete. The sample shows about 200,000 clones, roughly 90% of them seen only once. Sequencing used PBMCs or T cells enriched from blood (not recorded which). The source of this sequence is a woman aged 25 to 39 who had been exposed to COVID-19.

The CDR3 sequence: CASSRTGFHRQYEQYF. In DNA form, the CDR3 reads TGTGCCAGCAGCCGAACAGGGTTTCACCGCCAGTACGAGCAGTACTTC. The rearrangement joins TRBV11-3 to TRBJ2-7, with D perhaps TRBD1 (6 bases). V dropped 5 bases and J dropped 4 bases, with 21 bases sitting between them. The length of the CDR3 is 16 residues. Germline assignment: CDR1 SGHNT and CDR2 YENEEA.